The subject of this entry is one TCR beta chain. The data were obtained in a study of blood T cell repertoires in COVID-19. Sequencing was performed with immunoSEQ multiplex PCR; in TCRdb, only in-frame clones are kept and a portion is missing. The data contain around 220,000 clones, 70% to 90% of them singletons. Germline CDR1 reads MDHEN; CDR2 reads SYDVKM. V lost 8 bases to trimming and J lost 15 bases, with 20 bases between them. The CDR3 consists of 12 residues. The specimen sequenced was PBMCs or T cells enriched from blood (not recorded which). V gene TRBV28 combines with J gene TRBJ1-5, with D maybe TRBD1 (5 bases). The TCR originated in a middle-aged woman with acute COVID-19. CDR3 region: CASAAGTPIWHF. CDR3 in DNA: TGTGCCAGCGCGGCAGGGACTCCTATCTGGCATTTT.